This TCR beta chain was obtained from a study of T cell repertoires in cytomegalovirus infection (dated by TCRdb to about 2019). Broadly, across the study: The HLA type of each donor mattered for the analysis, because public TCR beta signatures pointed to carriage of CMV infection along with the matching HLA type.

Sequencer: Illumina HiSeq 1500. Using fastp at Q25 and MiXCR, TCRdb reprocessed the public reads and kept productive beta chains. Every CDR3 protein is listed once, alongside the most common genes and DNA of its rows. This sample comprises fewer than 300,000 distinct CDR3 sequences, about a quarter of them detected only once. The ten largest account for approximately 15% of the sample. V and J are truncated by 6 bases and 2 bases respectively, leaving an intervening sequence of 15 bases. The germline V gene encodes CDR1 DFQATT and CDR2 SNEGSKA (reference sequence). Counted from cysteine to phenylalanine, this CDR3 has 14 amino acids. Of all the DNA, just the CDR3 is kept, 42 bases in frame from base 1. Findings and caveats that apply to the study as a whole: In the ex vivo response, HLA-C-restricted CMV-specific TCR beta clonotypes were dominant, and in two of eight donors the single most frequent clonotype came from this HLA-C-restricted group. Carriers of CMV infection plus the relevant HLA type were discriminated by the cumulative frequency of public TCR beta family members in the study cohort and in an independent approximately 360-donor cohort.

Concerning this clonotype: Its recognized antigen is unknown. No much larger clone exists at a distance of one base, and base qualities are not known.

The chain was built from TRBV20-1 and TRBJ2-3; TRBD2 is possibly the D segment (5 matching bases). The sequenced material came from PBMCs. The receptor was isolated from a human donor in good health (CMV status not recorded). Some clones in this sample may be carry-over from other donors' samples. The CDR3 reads CSASSGRVTDTQYF. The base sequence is TGCAGTGCCAGCAGTGGGAGAGTCACAGATACGCAGTATTTT.